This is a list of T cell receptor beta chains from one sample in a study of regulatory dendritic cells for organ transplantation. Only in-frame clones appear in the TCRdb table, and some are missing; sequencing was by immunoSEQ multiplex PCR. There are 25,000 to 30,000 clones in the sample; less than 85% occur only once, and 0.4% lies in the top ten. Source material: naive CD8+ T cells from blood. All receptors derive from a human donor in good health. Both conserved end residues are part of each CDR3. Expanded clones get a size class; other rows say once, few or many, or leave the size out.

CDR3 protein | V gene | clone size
CARRRGTSGRTGELFF | TRBV19 | .
CASSQESGGHSRDGYTF | TRBV4-3 | .
CASSPGTGSYNEQFF | TRBV6-1 | .
CASSLPGGEQYF | TRBV27 | .
CASSLRGSKTYEQYF | TRBV11-1 | .
CASSFKRGRTDTQYF | TRBV7-6 | once
CASSPGQAPGNYGYTF | TRBV18 | .
CASSYWGTVNTEAFF | TRBV6-5 | .
CASSAGTSPYEQYF | TRBV9 | .